This TCR beta chain originates from a study of PD-1 blockade in mismatch repair-deficient tumors. Study results and limitations: After pembrolizumab, tumor-resident clones rose rapidly, then generally contracted before radiologic responses.

TCR sequencing covered a few patients who responded to pembrolizumab. This CDR3 contains 13 residues. V lost 6 bases and J lost 0; bases outside the gene matches: 2. Germline V CDR1 and CDR2: LNHDA, SQIVND (reference sequence). Worth noting for this clone: Its antigen is unidentified.

TCRdb keeps only in-frame clones here, not all; method: immunoSEQ multiplex PCR. The profile shows about 120,000 clones, about 86% of them singletons. Sequencing used peripheral blood, obtained 44 weeks after starting pembrolizumab. The chain combines TRBV19 with TRBJ2-7; TRBD1 agrees at 7 bases. This sequence was found in an adult with mismatch repair-deficient cancer. Written as DNA, the CDR3 is TGTGCCAGTAGCCGGGACAGCTCCTACGAGCAGTACTTC. Its protein product is CASSRDSSYEQYF.